This T cell receptor (beta chain) was captured in a study of blood T cells in healthy people across ages (dated by TCRdb to between 2015 and 2016). A note on the overall study: In model experiments, template switching captured roughly one uniquely barcoded TCR beta cDNA molecule for every two T cells. The study measured age-related changes in TCR beta repertoire diversity using deep sequencing normalized with unique cDNA molecular identifiers. Donors were grouped into four age groups: young (average roughly 17 years), middle-aged (39), aged (62) and long-lived (around 80). To avoid experimental bias, donors of different ages were randomly spread across the sequencing lanes. For two donors (one aged 18 to 29 and one aged 80 or older), the study analyzed two additional independent replicas of 1 million unique cDNA reads from the same blood draw.

Comment on this clonotype: Its recognized antigen is unknown. Nothing much larger sits one base from this clone, and base qualities are not available.

Library creation used 5' RACE. The reads were generated on an Illumina HiSeq 2500. A second PCR of roughly 7 to 11 cycles was performed with a sample-barcoded 5' primer and a J-beta primer mix. Each TCR beta cDNA molecule received a unique molecular identifier from a template-switch 5' adaptor carrying 12 random nucleotides. At least 2.5 million CDR3-containing paired-end reads were obtained from each sample. The Mint cDNA synthesis kit, primed by a TRBC-specific oligonucleotide, was used to synthesize first-strand cDNA from all RNA. Following uracil-DNA glycosylase treatment, all cDNA underwent a first 18-cycle PCR with the universal primers M1SS and BC2_uni_R. For the original study's pipeline: For normalization, 1 million high-quality reads, each with a distinct molecular identifier, were randomly selected from each sample. Reads with shared molecular identifiers were discarded instead of being binned into consensus sequences. CDR3 identification, clonotype clustering and error correction used MiTCR with a Q25 quality threshold and the strictest error-elimination algorithm. A nonparametric unseen species model with Euler transformation was used to estimate a lower bound on total TCR beta diversity. The public sequencing data were trimmed at Q25 with fastp and processed into clonotypes with MiXCR by TCRdb, which kept only in-frame beta chains. Every distinct CDR3 protein forms one entry, paired with its most common genes and DNA. In this record, the V and J calls reflect TCRdb's handling and not the investigators' own analysis. This sample has about 620,000 distinct CDR3 sequences in its table, and under 65% of those were observed once. The leading ten clones occupy about 14% of the sample.

CDR1 and CDR2, per the germline V gene, are KGHDR and SFDVKD. The CDR3 goes from the cysteine to the phenylalanine over 11 residues. Only CDR3 DNA is held: 33 bases, read in frame from base 1. Trimming removed 9 bases from V and 3 bases from J, leaving 7 bases between the germline ends. Study-wide conclusions, independent of this receptor: Because profiling used bulk unsorted PBMCs, naive and antigen-experienced compartments could not be compared conclusively. Observed TCR beta diversity correlated strongly with the percentage of naive T cells measured by flow cytometry. Total diversity estimates from one million sequenced T cells were considered lower bounds and underestimates. As age increased, observed TCR beta diversity per million T cells dropped in a roughly linear way, and a significant reduction was already evident by age 40. The long-lived group showed more naive CD4+ T cells, fewer expanded clones and increased TCR diversity than the aged group, suggesting age selection. Donor CMV infection status was unknown, potentially confounding age-related changes in expanded clonotypes.

Systemically healthy Caucasian individuals from Russia, over 30 in total and aged 6 to 90 years, were included as donors. Around 9.8 milliliters of peripheral blood were collected from each donor into EDTA-treated Vacutainer tubes. Ficoll-Paque density-gradient centrifugation was used to isolate PBMCs, with at least 6.5 million per sample. Trizol reagent was used to extract total RNA from PBMCs, with at least 5.5 micrograms per sample. The percentages of naive CD45RAhigh/CD27high T cells were determined by flow cytometry on a PBMC aliquot from every donor. The source of this sequence is a woman of 80 years or more in good health. Sequencing input: blood. Recombination linked TRBV24-1 to TRBJ2-5; the D match is possibly TRBD1 or TRBD2, with 5 bases aligned in each. The CDR3 is CATGDEETQYF. The nucleotides read TGTGCCACCGGGGACGAAGAGACCCAGTACTTC.